The 27 T cell receptor beta chains below were found in one sample sequenced in a study of blood T cell repertoires in COVID-19. The protocol was immunoSEQ multiplex PCR, while the TCRdb copy is restricted to in-frame clones and leaves out a portion. The sample records just under 150,000 clones, around 83% being singletons. The sequenced sample was peripheral blood. Receptors originate from a human donor with acute or convalescent COVID-19. The donor label of this sample is uncertain.

This rearrangement joins TRBV5-5 to TRBJ1-1; D may be TRBD1 (5 bases). Trimming removed 0 bases from V and 4 bases from J, with 13 bases in between. CDR1 is SGHKS and CDR2 is YYEKEE in the germline V gene (reference sequence). The CDR3 extends over 15 amino acids. In DNA, the CDR3 is TGTGCCAGCAGCTTGGCGTCTTTGGGGGGCACTGAAGCTTTCTTT. Its protein product is CASSLASLGGTEAFF. Combining the CDR3 with reference TRBV5-5 and TRBJ1-1 gives the whole variable domain DAGVTQSPTHLIKTRGQQVTLRCSPISGHKSVSWYQQVLGQGPQFIFQYYEKEERGRGNFPDRFSARQFPNYSSELNVNALLLGDSALYLCASSLASLGGTEAFFGQGTRLTVV.

This clone showed up just once. The chain employs TRBV6-5 and TRBJ1-4; unclear D gene. Per germline, CDR1 MNHEY and CDR2 SVGAGI. The CDR3 runs to 13 residues. The V gene lost 4 bases and the J gene lost 4 bases, with 7 bases spanning the gap. In nucleotides, the CDR3 is TGTGCCAGCAGTTCACAATATAATGAAAAACTGTTTTTT. Translation: CASSSQYNEKLFF.

The chain joins TRBV19 to TRBJ1-1, with 11 bases fitting TRBD1. CDR1 and CDR2 from the germline V gene are LNHDA and SQIVND (reference sequence). CDR3 length: 16 residues. J was trimmed by 0 bases and V by 4 bases; bases with no gene match: 4. The CDR3 region is CASSNWDRGMNTEAFF. The CDR3 DNA sequence: TGTGCCAGTAGTAATTGGGACAGGGGGATGAACACTGAAGCTTTCTTT.

The genes are TRBV20-1 and TRBJ2-1, with D unresolved. The CDR3 is made up of 11 amino acids. Looked up from germline, CDR1 is DFQATT and CDR2 is SNEGSKA (reference sequence). V lost 3 bases and J 9 bases, leaving 9 bases between the germline ends. The CDR3 spells CSASLLGEQFF. CDR3 in DNA: TGCAGTGCTAGCCTCCTCGGTGAGCAGTTCTTC.

The chain joins TRBV2 to TRBJ2-7, with a weak D call TRBD1 (6 bases). Germline assignment: CDR1 SNHLY and CDR2 FYNNEI. V gave up 5 bases and J gave up 4 bases, with 15 bases separating them. The CDR3 is 14 residues long. The CDR3 bases are TGTGCCAGCAGTCGCCAGGGGATGCTTTACGAGCAGTACTTC. It translates to CASSRQGMLYEQYF.

The V call is TRBV20-1, the J call TRBJ1-2; no clear D. The CDR3 sequence is 11 residues long. CDR1 DFQATT and CDR2 SNEGSKA come from the germline V gene (reference sequence). The ends were cut back, 1 base at V and 5 bases at J, with 5 bases in the middle. The DNA for the CDR3 is TGCAGTGCTAGAGGGGAGTATGGCTACACCTTC. Translating it yields CSARGEYGYTF.

The chain recombines TRBV7-9 with TRBJ2-3, with 9 positions matching TRBD2. Germline V CDR1 and CDR2: SEHNR, FQNEAQ (reference sequence). J was trimmed by 2 bases and V by 5 bases; bases with no gene match: 8. This CDR3 has 16 residues. The CDR3 region has the DNA TGTGCCAGCAGCCTAATTAGCGGGGGCTCCACAGATACGCAGTATTTT. Amino acid sequence: CASSLISGGSTDTQYF.

This clone was found once. At one boundary the junction diverges from the germline segment, which might be a read error. The rearrangement links TRBV19 to TRBJ1-5; D not certain. The CDR3 is 12 amino acids. Germline CDR1 and CDR2: LNHDA and SQIVND (reference sequence). The CDR3 DNA reads as TGTACCAGTATCGGTAGAGATCAGCCCCAGCATTTT. Encoded protein: CTSIGRDQPQHF.

This chain uses TRBV4-2 with TRBJ2-3, with 12 bases matching TRBD2. The CDR3 length is 17 residues. V lost 2 bases, J lost 5 bases, and 8 bases stayed unmatched. CDR1 and CDR2 from the germline V gene are LGHNA and YNFKEQ. The CDR3 region is CASSQIPSGGAQDTQYF. DNA for the CDR3: TGTGCCAGCAGCCAAATCCCTAGCGGGGGGGCCCAAGATACGCAGTATTTT.

The chain joins TRBV16 to TRBJ1-1, with D unclear. The V end was cut by 1 base, the J end by 3 bases, with 12 bases between. The CDR3 sequence is 15 residues long. Per the germline V gene, CDR1 is KGHSY and CDR2 is FQNENV. The CDR3 DNA reads as TGTGCCAGCAGCCAATTTCAAGGGAGTCACACTGAAGCTTTCTTT. Its protein product is CASSQFQGSHTEAFF. Using reference TRBV16 and TRBJ1-1 for the parts outside the CDR3, the full variable domain is GEEVAQTPKHLVRGEGQKAKLYCAPIKGHSYVFWYQQVLKNEFKFLISFQNENVFDETGMPKERFSAKCLPNSPCSLEIQATKLEDSAVYFCASSQFQGSHTEAFFGQGTRLTVV.

The rearrangement uses TRBV5-1 and TRBJ1-2; tentatively, D is TRBD1 (6 bases). Trimming cost V 0 bases and J 7 bases, with 10 bases left between them. Germline CDR1 and CDR2: SGHRS and YFSETQ. The CDR3 contains 13 residues. In DNA form, the CDR3 reads TGCGCCAGCAGCTTGGACAGGGCGGCTGGCTACACCTTC. It codes for CASSLDRAAGYTF.

The CDR3 is CASSIRDRRSPLHF. The CDR3 nucleotides are TGTGCCAGTAGTATTCGGGACAGGCGATCACCCCTCCACTTT. The V gene is TRBV19, the J gene TRBJ1-6; 8 nucleotides line up with TRBD1. V shed 3 bases and J 10 bases; nucleotides not matched to a gene: 5. Germline assignment: CDR1 LNHDA and CDR2 SQIVND (reference sequence). This CDR3 is 14 amino acids long.

This sequence joins TRBV11-2 and TRBJ1-1, with D perhaps matching TRBD1 (5 bases). The CDR3 loop spans 12 amino acids. Trimming took 2 bases from V and 5 from J, leaving 6 bases between them. Germline V gene lookup returns CDR1 SGHAT and CDR2 FQNNGV. The CDR3 DNA is TGTGCCAGCAGCTTACAGGGAACTGAAGCTTTCTTT. This gives the protein CASSLQGTEAFF.

In its sample, this clone was seen once. The CDR3: CASSPTQGVGYGYTF. The CDR3 DNA sequence: TGTGCCAGCAGTCCAACACAGGGTGTCGGCTATGGCTACACCTTC. The chain is built from TRBV6-5 and TRBJ1-2, with D maybe TRBD1 (6 bases). From germline, CDR1 is MNHEY and CDR2 SVGAGI. With 5 bases removed from V and 4 bases from J, the gap between germline ends came to 17 bases. This CDR3 is 15 amino acids long.

This chain uses TRBV4-3 with TRBJ1-5; no clear D. Germline V CDR1 and CDR2: LGHNA, YSLEER. This CDR3 spans 15 amino acids. V dropped 0 bases and J dropped 6 bases, with 12 bases sitting between them. The CDR3 coding sequence is TGCGCCAGCAGCCAAGATGGTAAGGCGGGTCAGCCCCAGCATTTT. It translates to CASSQDGKAGQPQHF.

This chain's CDR3 is CASSSVGDRTSYNEQFF. The CDR3 DNA follows: TGTGCCAGCAGCTCCGTTGGGGACAGAACATCCTACAATGAGCAGTTCTTC. The chain combines TRBV7-8 with TRBJ2-1, with 7 bases matching TRBD1. CDR1 and CDR2 (germline): SGHVS, FQNEAQ. This CDR3 comprises 17 residues. V was pared by 4 bases and J by 1 base, with 10 bases of the junction left unmatched.

V usage is TRBV27 and J usage is TRBJ1-1; weak D call: TRBD1 (5 bases). V lost 4 bases and J lost 6, with 18 bases in between. The CDR3 has 15 amino acids. The germline CDR1 and CDR2 sequences are MNHEY and SMNVEV (reference sequence). CDR3 DNA sequence: TGTGCCAGCAGTTCGACAGCCCACGTGTCCGCTGAAGCTTTCTTT. It codes for CASSSTAHVSAEAFF.

J is TRBJ2-7 and V is TRBV28, with a tentative D call TRBD1 (6 bases). The V gene's germline CDR1 is MDHEN and CDR2 SYDVKM. The CDR3 totals 12 residues. Trimming took 7 bases from V and 5 from J, leaving 12 bases between them. In DNA, the CDR3 is TGTGCCAGCACCATAGGGGGTAACGAGCAGTACTTC. It specifies CASTIGGNEQYF.

The gene calls are TRBV10-3 and TRBJ1-4, with TRBD1 matching over 7 bases. This CDR3 is 14 amino acids long. Germline V gives CDR1 ENHRY, CDR2 SYGVKD. The J segment lost 5 bases and the V segment lost 6 bases, leaving 6 bases of the junction unmatched. This chain's CDR3 is CAIRATGTNEKLFF. CDR3 bases: TGTGCCATCAGGGCGACAGGGACAAATGAAAAACTGTTTTTT.

This clone was picked up a small number of times. The chain links TRBV7-8 to TRBJ1-1; TRBD1 is a possible D gene (6 bases). CDR1 is SGHVS and CDR2 is FQNEAQ in the germline V gene. This CDR3 contains 14 residues. Deletions cut 6 bases from V and 8 bases from J, with 19 bases between. The CDR3 reads CASRPNTGRGEAFF. As DNA, the CDR3 is TGTGCCAGCAGACCGAACACAGGGAGAGGGGAAGCTTTCTTT.

The CDR3 DNA follows: TGTGCCAGCAGTTACCGGACAGTTAACGAGCAGTACTTC. Protein sequence: CASSYRTVNEQYF. The rearrangement uses TRBV6-2 or TRBV6-3 and TRBJ2-7, with a weak D call TRBD1 (6 bases). Germline V CDR1 and CDR2: MNHEY, SVGEGT. This CDR3 is 13 amino acids long. Trimming pared 2 bases from V and 5 bases from J, leaving 10 bases between.

The chain carries TRBV5-5 and TRBJ2-5, with D possibly matching TRBD2 (6 bases). Trimming cost V 1 base and J 5 bases, with 15 bases left between them. The CDR3 is 15 amino acids. In germline, CDR1 is SGHKS, CDR2 YYEKEE (reference sequence). The CDR3 loop is CASSLMSTSRETQYF. CDR3 DNA sequence: TGTGCCAGCAGCTTGATGTCTACTAGCAGGGAGACCCAGTACTTC.

The chain has TRBV7-9 and TRBJ1-1, with D possibly matching TRBD1 (6 bases). Germline assignment: CDR1 SEHNR and CDR2 FQNEAQ (reference sequence). The V and J ends lost 5 bases and 8 bases respectively, with 12 bases between them. The CDR3 extends over 12 amino acids. The CDR3 sequence is CASSPQDREAFF. CDR3 in DNA: TGTGCCAGCAGCCCTCAAGACAGGGAAGCTTTCTTT.

This clone has just one count. The J gene is TRBJ1-6, the V gene TRBV6-5, with TRBD1 matching over 8 bases. The CDR3 extends over 14 amino acids. The V gene end was trimmed by 6 bases and the J gene end by 9 bases; junction bases not matched to a gene: 7. Germline V gives CDR1 MNHEY, CDR2 SVGAGI. The CDR3 nucleotides are TGTGCCAGCAGAATACAGGGGGTTGGTTCACCCCTCCACTTT. Amino acids: CASRIQGVGSPLHF.

CDR3 DNA sequence: TGTGCCAGCTCACCATCCCGGGACAGGTCCTACGAGCAGTACTTC. Its protein product is CASSPSRDRSYEQYF. The chain employs TRBV18 and TRBJ2-7, with 8 bases lining up with TRBD1. Per germline, CDR1 KGHSH and CDR2 LQKENI. V lost 2 bases and J lost 1; bases outside the gene matches: 4. CDR3 length: 15 amino acids.

This sequence joins TRBV28 and TRBJ2-7; TRBD1 aligns across 8 bases. Per germline, CDR1 MDHEN and CDR2 SYDVKM. The trim removed 8 bases at V and 7 bases at J, leaving 13 bases unmatched. The CDR3 totals 14 residues. This CDR3 reads CASLHNQGAKEQYF. CDR3 in DNA: TGTGCCAGCCTCCATAATCAGGGGGCAAAAGAGCAGTACTTC.

The sample holds a few counts of this clone. The chain carries TRBV19 and TRBJ1-1, with D maybe TRBD1 (5 bases). Per the germline V gene, CDR1 is LNHDA and CDR2 is SQIVND (reference sequence). V lost 2 bases, J lost 5 bases, and 9 bases lay in between. The CDR3 sequence is 13 residues long. The CDR3 coding sequence is TGTGCCAGTAGTATACTGGAGGGGACTGAAGCTTTCTTT. It specifies CASSILEGTEAFF.